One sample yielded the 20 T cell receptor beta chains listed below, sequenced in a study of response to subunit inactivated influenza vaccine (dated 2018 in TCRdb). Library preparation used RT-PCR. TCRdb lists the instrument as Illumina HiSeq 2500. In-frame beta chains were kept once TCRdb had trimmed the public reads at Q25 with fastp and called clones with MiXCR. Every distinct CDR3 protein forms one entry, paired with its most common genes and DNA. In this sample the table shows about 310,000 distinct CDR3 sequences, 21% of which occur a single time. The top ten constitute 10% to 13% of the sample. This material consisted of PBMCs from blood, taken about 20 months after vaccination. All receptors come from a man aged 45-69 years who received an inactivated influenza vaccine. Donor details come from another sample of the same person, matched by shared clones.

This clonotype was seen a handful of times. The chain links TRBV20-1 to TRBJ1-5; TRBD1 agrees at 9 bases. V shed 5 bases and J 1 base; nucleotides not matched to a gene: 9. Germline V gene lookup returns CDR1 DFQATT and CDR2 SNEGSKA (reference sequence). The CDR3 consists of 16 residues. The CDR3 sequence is CSAQNRGLLSNQPQHF. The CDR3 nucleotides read TGCAGTGCTCAGAACAGGGGGCTGTTAAGCAATCAGCCCCAGCATTTT.

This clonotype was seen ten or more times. Here the CDR3 reads CSARDLPGQESFDYTF. The CDR3 region has the DNA TGCAGTGCTAGAGATCTGCCGGGACAGGAGAGCTTCGACTACACCTTC. The chain carries TRBV20-1 and TRBJ1-2; 8 nucleotides line up with TRBD1. The CDR3 has 16 residues. J gave up 10 bases and V 0 bases, and 16 bases lay outside the gene matches. Germline CDR1 reads DFQATT; CDR2 reads SNEGSKA (reference sequence).

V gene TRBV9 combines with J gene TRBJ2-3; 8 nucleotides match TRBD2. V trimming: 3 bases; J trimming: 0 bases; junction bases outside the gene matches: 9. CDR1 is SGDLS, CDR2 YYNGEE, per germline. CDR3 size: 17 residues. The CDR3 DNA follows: TGTGCCAGCAGCGAGGGCGGGGGGCGGACTAGCACAGATACGCAGTATTTT. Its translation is CASSEGGGRTSTDTQYF.

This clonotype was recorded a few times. The CDR3 DNA follows: TGTGCCAGCAGCTCGGACTGGAGCTCCTACAATGAGCAGTTCTTC. Amino acid sequence: CASSSDWSSYNEQFF. V and J are TRBV5-4 and TRBJ2-1; maybe TRBD2 (5 bases). Trimming stripped 3 bases from V and 0 bases from J, with 10 bases between. The CDR3 has 15 residues. Germline CDR1 is SGHNT and CDR2 is YYREEE (reference sequence).

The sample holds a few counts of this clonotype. CDR3 sequence: CASSLSWTGPMNTEAFF. The CDR3, as DNA: TGTGCCAGCAGTTTATCCTGGACAGGCCCCATGAACACTGAAGCTTTCTTT. The chain joins TRBV12-3 or TRBV12-4 to TRBJ1-1; TRBD1 aligns across 7 bases. J gave up 0 bases and V 2 bases, and 9 bases lay outside the gene matches. CDR3 size: 17 residues.

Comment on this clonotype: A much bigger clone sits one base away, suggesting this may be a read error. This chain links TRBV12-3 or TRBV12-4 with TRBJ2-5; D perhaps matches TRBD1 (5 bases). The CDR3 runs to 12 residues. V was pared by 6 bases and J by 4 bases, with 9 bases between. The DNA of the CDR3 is TGTGCCAGCAGCCCAGGGATAGAGACCCAGTACTTC. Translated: CASSPGIETQYF.

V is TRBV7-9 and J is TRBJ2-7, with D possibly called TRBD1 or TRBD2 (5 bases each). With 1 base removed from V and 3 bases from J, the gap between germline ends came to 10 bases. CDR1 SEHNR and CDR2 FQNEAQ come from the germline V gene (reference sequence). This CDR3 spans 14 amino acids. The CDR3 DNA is TGTGCCAGCAGCTTAGGAAGGGACGGCTACGAGCAGTACTTC. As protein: CASSLGRDGYEQYF.

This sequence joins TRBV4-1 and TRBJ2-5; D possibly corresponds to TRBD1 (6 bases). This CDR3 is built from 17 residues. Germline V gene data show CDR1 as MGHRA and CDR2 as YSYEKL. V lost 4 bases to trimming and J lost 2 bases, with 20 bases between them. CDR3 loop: CASSLTPIPGVQETQYF. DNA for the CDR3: TGCGCCAGCAGCCTTACCCCAATTCCAGGGGTTCAAGAGACCCAGTACTTC.

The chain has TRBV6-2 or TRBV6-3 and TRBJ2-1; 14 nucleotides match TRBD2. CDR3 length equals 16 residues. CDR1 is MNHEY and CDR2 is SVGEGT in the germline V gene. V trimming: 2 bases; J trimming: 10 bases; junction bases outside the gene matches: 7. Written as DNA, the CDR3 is TGTGCCAGCAGTTACGGGACTAGCGGGGGTTTAGGCGAGCAGTTCTTC. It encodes CASSYGTSGGLGEQFF.

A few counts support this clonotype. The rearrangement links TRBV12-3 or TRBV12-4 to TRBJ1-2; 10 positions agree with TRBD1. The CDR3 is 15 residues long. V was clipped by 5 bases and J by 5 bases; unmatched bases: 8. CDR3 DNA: TGTGCCAGCAGTCGTGACAGGGGGCACCCATATGGCTACACCTTC. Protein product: CASSRDRGHPYGYTF.

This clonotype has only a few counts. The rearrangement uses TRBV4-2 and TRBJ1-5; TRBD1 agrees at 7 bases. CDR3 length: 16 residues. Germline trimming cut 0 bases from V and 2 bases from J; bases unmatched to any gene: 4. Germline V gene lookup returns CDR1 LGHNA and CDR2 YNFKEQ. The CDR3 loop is CASSQDPGGGNQPQHF. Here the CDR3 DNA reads TGTGCCAGCAGCCAAGACCCAGGGGGAGGCAATCAGCCCCAGCATTTT.

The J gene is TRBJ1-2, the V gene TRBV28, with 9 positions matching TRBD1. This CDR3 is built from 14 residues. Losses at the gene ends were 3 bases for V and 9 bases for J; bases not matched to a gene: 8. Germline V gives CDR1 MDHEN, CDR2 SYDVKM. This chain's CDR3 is CASSLGQGAGCYTF. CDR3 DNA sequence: TGTGCCAGCAGTTTGGGACAGGGTGCTGGTTGCTACACCTTC.

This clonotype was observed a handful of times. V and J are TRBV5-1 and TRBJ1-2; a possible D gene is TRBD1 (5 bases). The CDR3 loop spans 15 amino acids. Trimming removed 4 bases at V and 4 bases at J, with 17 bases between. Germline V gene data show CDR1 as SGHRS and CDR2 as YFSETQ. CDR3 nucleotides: TGCGCCAGCAGCGCAGCCCCCCAGGGAGGCTATGGCTACACCTTC. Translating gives CASSAAPQGGYGYTF.

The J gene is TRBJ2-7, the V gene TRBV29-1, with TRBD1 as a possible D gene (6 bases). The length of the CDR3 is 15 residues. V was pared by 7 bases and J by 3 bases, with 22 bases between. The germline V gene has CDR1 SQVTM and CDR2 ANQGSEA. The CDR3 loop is CSGSSGVGTHYEQYF. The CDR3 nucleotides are TGCAGCGGGAGCTCCGGTGTCGGGACACACTACGAGCAGTACTTC.

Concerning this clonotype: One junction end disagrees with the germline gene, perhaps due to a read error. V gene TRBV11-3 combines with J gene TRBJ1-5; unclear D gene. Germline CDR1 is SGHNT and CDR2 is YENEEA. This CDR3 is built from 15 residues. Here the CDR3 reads CARRREGCSNQPQHF. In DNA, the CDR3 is TGTGCCCGCAGACGGGAGGGATGTAGCAATCAGCCCCAGCATTTT.

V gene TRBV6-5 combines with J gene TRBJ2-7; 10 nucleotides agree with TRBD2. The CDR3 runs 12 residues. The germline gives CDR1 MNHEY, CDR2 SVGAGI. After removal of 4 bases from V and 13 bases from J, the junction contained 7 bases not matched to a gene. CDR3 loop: CASSFPGLAEYF. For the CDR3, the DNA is TGTGCCAGCAGTTTTCCAGGACTAGCGGAATACTTC.

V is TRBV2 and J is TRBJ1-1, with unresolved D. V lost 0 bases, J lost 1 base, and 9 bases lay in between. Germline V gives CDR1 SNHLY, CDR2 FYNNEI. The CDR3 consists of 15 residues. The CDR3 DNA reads TGTGCCAGCAGTGAAGCGCGCACAGCGAACACTGAAGCTTTCTTT. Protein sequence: CASSEARTANTEAFF.

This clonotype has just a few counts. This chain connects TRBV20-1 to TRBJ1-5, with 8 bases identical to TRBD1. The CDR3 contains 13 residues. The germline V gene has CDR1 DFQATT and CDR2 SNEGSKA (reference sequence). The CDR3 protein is CSVDRGRNQPQHF. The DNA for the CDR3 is TGCAGCGTAGACAGGGGTCGCAATCAGCCCCAGCATTTT.

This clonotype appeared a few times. In nucleotides, the CDR3 is TGTGCCTGGAAAGCGTCAGGAAACACCATATATTTT. It is translated as CAWKASGNTIYF. The rearrangement joins TRBV30 to TRBJ1-3; D remains ambiguous. The germline V and J ends were trimmed by 4 bases and 4 bases, with 8 bases remaining between them. Germline CDR1 reads GTSNPN; CDR2 reads SVGIG (reference sequence). The CDR3 loop spans 12 amino acids.

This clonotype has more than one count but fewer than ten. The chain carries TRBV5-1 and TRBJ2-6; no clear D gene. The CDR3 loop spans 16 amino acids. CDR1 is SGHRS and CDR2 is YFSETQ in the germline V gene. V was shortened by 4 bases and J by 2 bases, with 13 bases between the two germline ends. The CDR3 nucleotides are TGCGCCAGCAGCATCTCCTTAGACCCTGGGGCCAACGTCCTGACTTTC. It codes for CASSISLDPGANVLTF.